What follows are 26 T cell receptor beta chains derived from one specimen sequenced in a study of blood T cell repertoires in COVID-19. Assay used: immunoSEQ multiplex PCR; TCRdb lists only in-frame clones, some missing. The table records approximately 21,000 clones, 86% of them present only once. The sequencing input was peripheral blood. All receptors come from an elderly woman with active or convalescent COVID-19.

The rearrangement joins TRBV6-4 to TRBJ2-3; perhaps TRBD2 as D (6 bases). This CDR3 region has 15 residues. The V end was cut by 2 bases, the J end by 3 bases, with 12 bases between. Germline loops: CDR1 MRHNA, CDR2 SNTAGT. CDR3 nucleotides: TGTGCCAGCAGTGACACCGGGAGTGGAACAGATACGCAGTATTTT. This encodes CASSDTGSGTDTQYF.

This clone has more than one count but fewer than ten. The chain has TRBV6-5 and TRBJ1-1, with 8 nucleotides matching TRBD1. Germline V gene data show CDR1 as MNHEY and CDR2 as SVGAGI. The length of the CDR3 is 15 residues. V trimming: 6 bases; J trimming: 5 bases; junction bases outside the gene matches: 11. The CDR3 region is CASRAGGKRRTEAFF. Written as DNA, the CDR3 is TGTGCCAGCAGAGCAGGGGGCAAAAGGAGGACTGAAGCTTTCTTT.

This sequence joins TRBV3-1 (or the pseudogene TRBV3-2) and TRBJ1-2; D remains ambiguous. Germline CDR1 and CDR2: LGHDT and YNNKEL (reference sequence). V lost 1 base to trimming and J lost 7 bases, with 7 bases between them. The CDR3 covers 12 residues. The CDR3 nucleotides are TGTGCCAGCAGCCAAGTTTATGTTGGCTACACCTTC. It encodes CASSQVYVGYTF.

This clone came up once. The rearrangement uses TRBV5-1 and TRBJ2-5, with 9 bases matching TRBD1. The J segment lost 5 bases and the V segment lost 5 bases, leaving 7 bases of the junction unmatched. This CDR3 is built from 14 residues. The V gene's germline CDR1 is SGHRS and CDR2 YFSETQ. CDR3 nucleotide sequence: TGCGCCAGCAGTTCGGGACAGGGACGTGAGACCCAGTACTTC. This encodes CASSSGQGRETQYF.

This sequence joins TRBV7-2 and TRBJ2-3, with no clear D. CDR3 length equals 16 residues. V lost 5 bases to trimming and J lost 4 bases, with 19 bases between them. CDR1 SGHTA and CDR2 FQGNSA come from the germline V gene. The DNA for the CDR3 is TGTGCCAGCAGCCCCACCCTCCCCCTTCGGTCAGATACGCAGTATTTT. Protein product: CASSPTLPLRSDTQYF.

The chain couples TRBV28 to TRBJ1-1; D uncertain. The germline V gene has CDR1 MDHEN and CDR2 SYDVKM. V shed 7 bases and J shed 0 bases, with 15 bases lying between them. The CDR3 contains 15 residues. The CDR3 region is CASTTGGVMNTEAFF. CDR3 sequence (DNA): TGTGCCAGCACCACCGGAGGTGTAATGAACACTGAAGCTTTCTTT. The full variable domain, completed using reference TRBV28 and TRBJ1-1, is DVKVTQSSRYLVKRTGEKVFLECVQDMDHENMFWYRQDPGLGLRLIYFSYDVKMKEKGDIPEGYSVSREKKERFSLILESASTNQTSMYLCASTTGGVMNTEAFFGQGTRLTVV.

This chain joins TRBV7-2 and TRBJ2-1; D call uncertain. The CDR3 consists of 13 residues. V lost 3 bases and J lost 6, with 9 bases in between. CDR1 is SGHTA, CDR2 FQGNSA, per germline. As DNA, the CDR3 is TGTGCCAGCAGCTTTGAAAATAGCAATGAGCAGTTCTTC. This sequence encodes CASSFENSNEQFF.

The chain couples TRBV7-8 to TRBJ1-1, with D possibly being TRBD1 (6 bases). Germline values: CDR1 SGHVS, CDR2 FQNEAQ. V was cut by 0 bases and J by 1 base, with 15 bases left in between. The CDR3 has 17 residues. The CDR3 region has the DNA TGTGCCAGCAGCTTAGCAGGTAGGGGGTTTGCGAACACTGAAGCTTTCTTT. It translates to CASSLAGRGFANTEAFF. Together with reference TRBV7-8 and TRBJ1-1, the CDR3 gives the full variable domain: GAGVSQSPRYKVAKRGQDVALRCDPISGHVSLFWYQQALGQGPEFLTYFQNEAQLDKSGLPSDRFFAERPEGSVSTLKIQRTQQEDSAVYLCASSLAGRGFANTEAFFGQGTRLTVV.

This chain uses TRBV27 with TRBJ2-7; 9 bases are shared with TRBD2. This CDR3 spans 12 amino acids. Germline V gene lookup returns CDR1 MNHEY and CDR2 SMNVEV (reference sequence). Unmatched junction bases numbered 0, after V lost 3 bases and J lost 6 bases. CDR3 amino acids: CASSFSGGEQYF. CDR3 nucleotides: TGTGCCAGCAGTTTTAGCGGGGGCGAGCAGTACTTC.

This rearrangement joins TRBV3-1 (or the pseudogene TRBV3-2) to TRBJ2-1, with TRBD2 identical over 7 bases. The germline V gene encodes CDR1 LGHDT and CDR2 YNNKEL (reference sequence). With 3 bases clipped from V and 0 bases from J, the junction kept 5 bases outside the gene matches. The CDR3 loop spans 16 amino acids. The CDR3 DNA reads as TGTGCCAGCAGCCACCCCGGGGGGAACTCCTACAATGAGCAGTTCTTC. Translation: CASSHPGGNSYNEQFF.

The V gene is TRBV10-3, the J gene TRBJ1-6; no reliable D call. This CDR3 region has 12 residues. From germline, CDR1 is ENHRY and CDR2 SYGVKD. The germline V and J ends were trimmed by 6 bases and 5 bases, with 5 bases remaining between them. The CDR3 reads CAIRGDNSPLHF. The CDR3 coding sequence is TGTGCCATCAGGGGAGATAATTCACCCCTCCACTTT.

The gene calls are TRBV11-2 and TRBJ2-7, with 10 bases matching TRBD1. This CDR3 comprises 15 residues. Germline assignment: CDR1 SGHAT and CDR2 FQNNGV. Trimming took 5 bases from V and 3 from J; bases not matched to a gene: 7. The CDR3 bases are TGTGCCAGCAGCCCCCGACAGGGGGCCATCTACGAGCAGTACTTC. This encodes CASSPRQGAIYEQYF. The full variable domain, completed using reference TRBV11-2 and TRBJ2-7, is EAGVAQSPRYKIIEKRQSVAFWCNPISGHATLYWYQQILGQGPKLLIQFQNNGVVDDSQLPKDRFSAERLKGVDSTLKIQPAKLEDSAVYLCASSPRQGAIYEQYFGPGTRLTVT.

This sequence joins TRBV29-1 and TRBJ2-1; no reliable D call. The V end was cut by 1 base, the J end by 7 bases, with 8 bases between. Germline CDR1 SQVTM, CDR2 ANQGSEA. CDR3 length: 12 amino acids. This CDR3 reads CSVEGSWNEQFF. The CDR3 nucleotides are TGCAGCGTTGAAGGGAGCTGGAATGAGCAGTTCTTC.

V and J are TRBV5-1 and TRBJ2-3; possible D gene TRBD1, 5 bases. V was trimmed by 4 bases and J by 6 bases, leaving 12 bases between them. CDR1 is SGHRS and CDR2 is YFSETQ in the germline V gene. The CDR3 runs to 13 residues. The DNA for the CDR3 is TGCGCCAGCAGCCAACCGCCAGGGGATACGCAGTATTTT. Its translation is CASSQPPGDTQYF.

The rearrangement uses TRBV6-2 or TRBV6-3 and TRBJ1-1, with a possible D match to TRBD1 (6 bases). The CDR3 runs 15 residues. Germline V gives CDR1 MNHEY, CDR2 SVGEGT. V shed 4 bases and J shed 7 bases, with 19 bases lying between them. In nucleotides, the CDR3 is TGTGCCAGCAGTTCCAGTCTCGGTTTCAGGGGTGAAGCTTTCTTT. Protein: CASSSSLGFRGEAFF.

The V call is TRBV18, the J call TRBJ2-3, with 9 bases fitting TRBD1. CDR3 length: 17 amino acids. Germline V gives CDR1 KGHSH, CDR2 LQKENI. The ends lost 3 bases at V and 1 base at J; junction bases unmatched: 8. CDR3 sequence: CASSPARTGVGTDTQYF. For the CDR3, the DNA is TGTGCCAGCTCACCCGCCCGGACAGGGGTGGGCACAGATACGCAGTATTTT.

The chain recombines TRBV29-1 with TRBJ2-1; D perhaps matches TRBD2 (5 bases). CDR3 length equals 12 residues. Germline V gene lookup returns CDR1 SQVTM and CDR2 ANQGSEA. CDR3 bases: TGCAGTTCGGGGAGCTCCTACAATGAGCAGTTCTTC. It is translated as CSSGSSYNEQFF.

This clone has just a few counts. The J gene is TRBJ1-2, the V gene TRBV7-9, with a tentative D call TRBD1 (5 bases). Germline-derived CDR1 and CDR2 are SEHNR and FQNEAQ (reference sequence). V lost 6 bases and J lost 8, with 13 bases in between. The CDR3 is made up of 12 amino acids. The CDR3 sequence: CASRNGGEGYTF. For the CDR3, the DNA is TGTGCCAGCAGGAACGGGGGAGAGGGCTACACCTTC.

The CDR3 is CASSFSPQASGGQETQYF. CDR3 in DNA: TGCGCCAGCAGCTTCTCTCCTCAGGCTAGCGGGGGGCAAGAGACCCAGTACTTC. The chain is built from TRBV5-1 and TRBJ2-5; 11 bases match TRBD2. Per the germline V gene, CDR1 is SGHRS and CDR2 is YFSETQ. This CDR3 has 18 amino acids. With 2 bases clipped from V and 2 bases from J, the junction kept 11 bases outside the gene matches. Full variable domain (remainder filled in from reference TRBV5-1 and TRBJ2-5): KAGVTQTPRYLIKTRGQQVTLSCSPISGHRSVSWYQQTPGQGLQFLFEYFSETQRNKGNFPGRFSGRQFSNSRSEMNVSTLELGDSALYLCASSFSPQASGGQETQYFGPGTRLLVL.

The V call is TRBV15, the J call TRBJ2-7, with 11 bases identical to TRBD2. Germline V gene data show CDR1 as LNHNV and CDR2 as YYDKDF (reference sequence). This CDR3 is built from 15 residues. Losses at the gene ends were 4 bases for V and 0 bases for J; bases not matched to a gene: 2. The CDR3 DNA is TGTGCCACCAGCAAGGGACTAGCGGACTCCTACGAGCAGTACTTC. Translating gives CATSKGLADSYEQYF.

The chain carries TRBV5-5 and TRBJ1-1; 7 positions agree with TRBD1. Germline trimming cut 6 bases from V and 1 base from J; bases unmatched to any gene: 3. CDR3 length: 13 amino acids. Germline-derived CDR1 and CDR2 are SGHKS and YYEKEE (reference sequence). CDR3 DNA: TGTGCCAGCAAGCGGACAGGGAACACTGAAGCTTTCTTT. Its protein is CASKRTGNTEAFF.

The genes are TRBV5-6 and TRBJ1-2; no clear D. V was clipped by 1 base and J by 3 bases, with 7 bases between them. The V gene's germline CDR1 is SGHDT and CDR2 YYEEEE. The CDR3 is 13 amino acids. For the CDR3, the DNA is TGTGCCAGCAGCTTGAATTTCGACTATGGCTACACCTTC. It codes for CASSLNFDYGYTF.

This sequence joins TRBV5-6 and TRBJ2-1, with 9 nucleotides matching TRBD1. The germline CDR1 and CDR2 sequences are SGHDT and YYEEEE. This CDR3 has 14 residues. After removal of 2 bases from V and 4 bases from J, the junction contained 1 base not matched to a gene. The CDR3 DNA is TGTGCCAGCAGCTTCGGGACAGGGTACAATGAGCAGTTCTTC. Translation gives CASSFGTGYNEQFF.

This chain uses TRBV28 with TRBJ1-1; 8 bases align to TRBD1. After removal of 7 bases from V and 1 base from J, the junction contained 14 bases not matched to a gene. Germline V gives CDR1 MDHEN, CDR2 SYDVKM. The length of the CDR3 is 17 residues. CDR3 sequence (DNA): TGTGCCAGCACCCTTTACTCTACAGGGGGGTGGAACACTGAAGCTTTCTTT. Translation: CASTLYSTGGWNTEAFF.

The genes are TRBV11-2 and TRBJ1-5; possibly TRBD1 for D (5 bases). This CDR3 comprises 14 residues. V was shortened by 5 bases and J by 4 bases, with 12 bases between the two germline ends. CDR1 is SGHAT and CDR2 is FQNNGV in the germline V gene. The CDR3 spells CASSGQGKNQPQHF. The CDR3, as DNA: TGTGCCAGCAGCGGGCAGGGCAAGAATCAGCCCCAGCATTTT.

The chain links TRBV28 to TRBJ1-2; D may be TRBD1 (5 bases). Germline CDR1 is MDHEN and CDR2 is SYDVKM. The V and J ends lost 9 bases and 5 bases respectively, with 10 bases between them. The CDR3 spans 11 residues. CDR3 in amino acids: CASRQPYGYTF. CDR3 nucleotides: TGTGCCAGTCGACAGCCTTATGGCTACACCTTC.